This is a list of T cell receptor beta chains from one sample in a study of OX40 agonist ivuxolimab in advanced cancers. Sequencing used immunoSEQ multiplex PCR; TCRdb keeps in-frame clones, though not all of them. The profile shows fewer than 85,000 clones, more than 80% of them singletons. The sequences come from CD4+ or CD8+ T cells sorted from blood, collected in a trial of the OX40 agonist ivuxolimab. The receptor source for this set is an adult with an advanced solid tumor such as melanoma, head and neck, liver or kidney cancer. Both conserved end residues are part of each CDR3. A D gene is named only where the DNA matches it firmly.

v_gene: TRBV4-2; j_gene: TRBJ2-7; d_gene: TRBD2; CDR3aa: CASSLQGLAGGTHYEQYF; CDR3nt: TGTGCCAGCAGCCTGCAAGGACTAGCGGGAGGCACCCACTACGAGCAGTACTTC
v_gene: TRBV2; j_gene: TRBJ2-7; d_gene: .; CDR3aa: CASSDGGLMDEQYF; CDR3nt: TGTGCCAGCAGTGATGGGGGGCTTATGGACGAGCAGTACTTC
v_gene: TRBV28; j_gene: TRBJ1-2; d_gene: .; CDR3aa: CASREPGTNYGYTF; CDR3nt: TGTGCCAGCAGAGAACCGGGAACTAACTATGGCTACACCTTC
v_gene: TRBV27; j_gene: TRBJ2-7; d_gene: TRBD2; CDR3aa: CASRSGTSFYEQYF; CDR3nt: TGTGCCAGCCGATCCGGGACTAGCTTCTACGAGCAGTACTTC
v_gene: TRBV18; j_gene: TRBJ1-2; d_gene: .; CDR3aa: CASSPSTTATNYGYTF; CDR3nt: TGTGCCAGCTCACCGTCGACGACAGCCACTAACTATGGCTACACCTTC
v_gene: TRBV13; j_gene: TRBJ2-3; d_gene: TRBD1; CDR3aa: CASSGHRGQAGTDTQYF; CDR3nt: TGTGCCAGCAGCGGACATAGGGGACAGGCGGGCACAGATACGCAGTATTTT
v_gene: TRBV5-4; j_gene: TRBJ2-7; d_gene: TRBD1; CDR3aa: CASSSDRDDWSEQYF; CDR3nt: TGTGCCAGCAGCTCAGACAGGGATGATTGGAGCGAGCAGTACTTC
v_gene: TRBV11-1; j_gene: TRBJ2-2; d_gene: .; CDR3aa: CASSLGGGGELFF; CDR3nt: TGTGCCAGCAGCTTAGGCGGAGGCGGGGAGCTGTTTTTT
v_gene: TRBV10-2; j_gene: TRBJ1-5; d_gene: .; CDR3aa: CASSELQRDQPQHF; CDR3nt: TGCGCCAGCAGTGAGTTACAGCGCGATCAGCCCCAGCATTTT
v_gene: TRBV4-1; j_gene: TRBJ2-7; d_gene: TRBD1; CDR3aa: CASSSRTGPTYEQYF; CDR3nt: TGCGCCAGCAGCTCTCGGACAGGTCCTACCTACGAGCAGTACTTC
v_gene: TRBV4-1; j_gene: TRBJ1-1; d_gene: .; CDR3aa: CASSQGTLNTEAFF; CDR3nt: TGCGCCAGCAGCCAAGGGACACTGAACACTGAAGCTTTCTTT